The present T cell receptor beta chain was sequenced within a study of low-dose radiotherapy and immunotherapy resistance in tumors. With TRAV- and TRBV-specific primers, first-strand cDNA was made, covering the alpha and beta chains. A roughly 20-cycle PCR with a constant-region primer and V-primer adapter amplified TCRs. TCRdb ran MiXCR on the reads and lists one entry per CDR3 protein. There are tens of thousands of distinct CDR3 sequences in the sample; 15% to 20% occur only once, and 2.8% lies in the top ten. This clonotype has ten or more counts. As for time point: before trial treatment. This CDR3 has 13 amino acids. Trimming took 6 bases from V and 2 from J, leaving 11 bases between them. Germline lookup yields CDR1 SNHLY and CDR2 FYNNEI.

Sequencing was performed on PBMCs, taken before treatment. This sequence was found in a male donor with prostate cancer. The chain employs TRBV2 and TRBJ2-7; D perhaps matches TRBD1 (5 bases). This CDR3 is CASRKGAPYEQYF. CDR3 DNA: TGTGCCAGCAGAAAAGGGGCCCCCTACGAGCAGTACTTC.